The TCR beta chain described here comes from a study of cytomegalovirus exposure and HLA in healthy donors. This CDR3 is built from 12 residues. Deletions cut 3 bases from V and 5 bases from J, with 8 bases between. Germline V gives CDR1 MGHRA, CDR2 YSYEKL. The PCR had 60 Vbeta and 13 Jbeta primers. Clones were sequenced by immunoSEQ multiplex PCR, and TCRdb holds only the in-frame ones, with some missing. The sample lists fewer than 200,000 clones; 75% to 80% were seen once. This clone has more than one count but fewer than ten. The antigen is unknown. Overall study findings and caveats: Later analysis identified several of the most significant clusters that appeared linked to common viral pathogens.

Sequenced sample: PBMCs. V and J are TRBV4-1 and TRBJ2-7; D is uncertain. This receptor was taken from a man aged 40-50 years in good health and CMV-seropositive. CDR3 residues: CASSQNIHEQYF. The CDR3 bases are TGCGCCAGCAGCCAGAACATCCACGAGCAGTACTTC.